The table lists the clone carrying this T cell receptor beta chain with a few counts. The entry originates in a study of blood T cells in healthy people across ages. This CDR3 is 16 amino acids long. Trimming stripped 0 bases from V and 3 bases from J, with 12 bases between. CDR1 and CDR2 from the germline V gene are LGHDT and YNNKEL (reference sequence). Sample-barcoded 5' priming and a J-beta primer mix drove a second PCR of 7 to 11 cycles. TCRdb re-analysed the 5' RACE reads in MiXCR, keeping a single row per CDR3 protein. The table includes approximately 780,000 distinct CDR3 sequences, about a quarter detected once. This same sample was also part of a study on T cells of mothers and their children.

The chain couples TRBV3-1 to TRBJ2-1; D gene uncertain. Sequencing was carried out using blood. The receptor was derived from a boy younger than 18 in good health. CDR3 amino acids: CASSQDGFGLYNEQFF. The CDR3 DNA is TGTGCCAGCAGCCAAGATGGTTTCGGGCTCTACAATGAGCAGTTCTTC.